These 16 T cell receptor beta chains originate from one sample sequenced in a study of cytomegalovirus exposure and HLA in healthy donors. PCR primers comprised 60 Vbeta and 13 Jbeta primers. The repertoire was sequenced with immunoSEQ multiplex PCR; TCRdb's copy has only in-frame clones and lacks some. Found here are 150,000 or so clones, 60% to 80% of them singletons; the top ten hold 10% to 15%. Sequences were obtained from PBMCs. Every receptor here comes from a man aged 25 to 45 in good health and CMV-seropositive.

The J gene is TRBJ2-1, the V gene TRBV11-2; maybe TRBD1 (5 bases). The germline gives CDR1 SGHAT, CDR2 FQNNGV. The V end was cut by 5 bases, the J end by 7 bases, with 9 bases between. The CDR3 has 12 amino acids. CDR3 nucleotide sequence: TGTGCCAGCAGCCAGTACAGGAATGAGCAGTTCTTC. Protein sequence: CASSQYRNEQFF. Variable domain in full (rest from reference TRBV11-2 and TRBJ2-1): EAGVAQSPRYKIIEKRQSVAFWCNPISGHATLYWYQQILGQGPKLLIQFQNNGVVDDSQLPKDRFSAERLKGVDSTLKIQPAKLEDSAVYLCASSQYRNEQFFGPGTRLTVL.

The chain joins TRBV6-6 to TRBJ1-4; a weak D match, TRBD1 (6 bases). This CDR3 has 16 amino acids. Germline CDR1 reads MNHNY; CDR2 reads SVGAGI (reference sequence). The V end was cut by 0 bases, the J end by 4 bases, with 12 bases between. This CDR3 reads CASSYSPGGDNEKLFF. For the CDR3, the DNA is TGTGCCAGCAGTTACTCCCCTGGGGGCGATAATGAAAAACTGTTTTTT.

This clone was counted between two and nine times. The CDR3 DNA reads TGTGCCAGCAGTCAGACAGGGGGCAGGGTATACGAGCAGTACTTC. Protein: CASSQTGGRVYEQYF. The chain recombines TRBV27 with TRBJ2-7, with 10 positions matching TRBD1. Trimming at V came to 5 bases and at J to 4 bases, leaving 8 bases not matched to a gene. In germline, CDR1 is MNHEY, CDR2 SMNVEV (reference sequence). CDR3 size: 15 residues.

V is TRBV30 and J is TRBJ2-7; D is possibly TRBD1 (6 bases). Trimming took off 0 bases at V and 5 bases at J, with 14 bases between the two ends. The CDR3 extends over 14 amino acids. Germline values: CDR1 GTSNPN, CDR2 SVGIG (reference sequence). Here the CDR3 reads CAWSVGFQGNEQYF. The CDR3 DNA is TGTGCCTGGAGTGTAGGGTTTCAGGGGAACGAGCAGTACTTC.

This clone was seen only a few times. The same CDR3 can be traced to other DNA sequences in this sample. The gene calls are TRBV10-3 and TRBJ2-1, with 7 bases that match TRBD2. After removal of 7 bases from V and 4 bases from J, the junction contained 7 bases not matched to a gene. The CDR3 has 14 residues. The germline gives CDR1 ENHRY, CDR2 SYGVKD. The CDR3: CAITDSGYYNEQFF. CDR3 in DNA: TGTGCCATCACTGATAGCGGGTATTACAATGAGCAGTTCTTC.

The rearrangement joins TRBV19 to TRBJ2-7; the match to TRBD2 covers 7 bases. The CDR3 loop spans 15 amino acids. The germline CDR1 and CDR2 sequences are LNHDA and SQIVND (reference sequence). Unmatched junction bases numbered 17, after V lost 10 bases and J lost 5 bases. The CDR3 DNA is TGTGCCACCGGTTTGCGGCGGGAGTACGTCCACGAGCAGTACTTC. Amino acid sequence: CATGLRREYVHEQYF.

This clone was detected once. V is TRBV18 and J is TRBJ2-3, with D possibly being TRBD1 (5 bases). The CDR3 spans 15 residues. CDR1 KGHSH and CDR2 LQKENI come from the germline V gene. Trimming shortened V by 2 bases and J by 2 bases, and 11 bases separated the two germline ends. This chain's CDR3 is CASSPFSGITDTQYF. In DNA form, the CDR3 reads TGTGCCAGCTCACCATTTTCAGGGATCACAGATACGCAGTATTTT.

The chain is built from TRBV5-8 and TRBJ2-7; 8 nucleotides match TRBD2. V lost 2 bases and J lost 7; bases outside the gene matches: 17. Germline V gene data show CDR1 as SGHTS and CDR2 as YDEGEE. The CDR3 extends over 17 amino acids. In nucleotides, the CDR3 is TGTGCCAGCAGCTTACTAACCACCGGGACTAGGTCCTGTGAGCAGTACTTC. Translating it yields CASSLLTTGTRSCEQYF.

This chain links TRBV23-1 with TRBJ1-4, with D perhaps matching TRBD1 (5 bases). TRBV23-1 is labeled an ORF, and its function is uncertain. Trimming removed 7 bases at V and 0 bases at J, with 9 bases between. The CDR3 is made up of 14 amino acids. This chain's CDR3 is CASILTATNEKLFF. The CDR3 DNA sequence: TGCGCCAGCATCCTGACAGCAACTAATGAAAAACTGTTTTTT.

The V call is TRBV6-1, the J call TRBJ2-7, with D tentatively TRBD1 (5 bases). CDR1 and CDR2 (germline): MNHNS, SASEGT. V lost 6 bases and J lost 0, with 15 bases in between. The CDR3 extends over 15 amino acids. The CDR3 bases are TGTGCCAGCAGCGCCGAGACAGCCTTCTCCTACGAGCAGTACTTC. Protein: CASSAETAFSYEQYF.

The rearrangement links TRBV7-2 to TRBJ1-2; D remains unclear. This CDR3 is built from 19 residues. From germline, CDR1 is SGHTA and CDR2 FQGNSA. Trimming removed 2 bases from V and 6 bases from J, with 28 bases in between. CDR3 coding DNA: TGTGCCAGCAGCTTATATTCCCCCAACGACCTAGAGAGGACTAATGGCTACACCTTC. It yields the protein CASSLYSPNDLERTNGYTF.

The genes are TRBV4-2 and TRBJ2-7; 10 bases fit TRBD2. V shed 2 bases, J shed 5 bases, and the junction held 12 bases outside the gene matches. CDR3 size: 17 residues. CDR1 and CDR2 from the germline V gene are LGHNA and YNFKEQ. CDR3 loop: CASSQTQREGLGHEQYF. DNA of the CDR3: TGTGCCAGCAGCCAAACTCAGCGGGAGGGCCTGGGCCACGAGCAGTACTTC.

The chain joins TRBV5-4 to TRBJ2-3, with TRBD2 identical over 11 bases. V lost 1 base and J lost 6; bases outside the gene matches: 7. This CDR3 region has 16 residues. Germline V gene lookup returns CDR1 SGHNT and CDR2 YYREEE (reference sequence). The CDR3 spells CASSLSTSGSSDTQYF. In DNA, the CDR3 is TGTGCCAGCAGCTTGTCCACTAGCGGGAGTTCCGATACGCAGTATTTT. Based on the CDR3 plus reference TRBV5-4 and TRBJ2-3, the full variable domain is ETGVTQSPTHLIKTRGQQVTLRCSSQSGHNTVSWYQQALGQGPQFIFQYYREEENGRGNFPPRFSGLQFPNYSSELNVNALELDDSALYLCASSLSTSGSSDTQYFGPGTRLTVL.

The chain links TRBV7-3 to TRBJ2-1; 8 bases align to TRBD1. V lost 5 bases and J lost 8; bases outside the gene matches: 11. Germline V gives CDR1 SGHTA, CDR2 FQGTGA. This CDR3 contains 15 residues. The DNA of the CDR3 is TGTGCCAGCAGCGCAGGGGGCGCTATGGCGTATGAGCAGTTCTTC. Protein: CASSAGGAMAYEQFF.

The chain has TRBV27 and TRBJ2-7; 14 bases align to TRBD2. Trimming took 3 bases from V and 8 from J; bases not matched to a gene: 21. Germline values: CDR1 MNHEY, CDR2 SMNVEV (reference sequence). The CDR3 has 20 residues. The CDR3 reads CASSFPSPKGLAGEHCQQYF. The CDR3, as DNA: TGTGCCAGCAGTTTTCCCTCCCCAAAGGGACTAGCGGGAGAGCATTGTCAGCAGTACTTC.

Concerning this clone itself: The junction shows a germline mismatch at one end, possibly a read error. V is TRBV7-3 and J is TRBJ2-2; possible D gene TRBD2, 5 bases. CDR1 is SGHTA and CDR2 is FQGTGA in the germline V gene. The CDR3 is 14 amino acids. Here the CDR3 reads CASSLSENTGELFF. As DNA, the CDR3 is TGTGCCAGCAGCTTGTCTGAGAACACCGGGGAGTTGTTTTTT.